This entry is about one TCR beta chain. Its antigen is unknown. A process of 5'RACE template switching, which added a universal primer site and UMIs, was used to make TCR cDNA. From the 5' RACE reads, TCRdb called clonotypes with MiXCR, one entry per CDR3 protein. The sample consists of hundreds of thousands of distinct CDR3 sequences, more than 8.5% of them appearing once. The sample belongs to a study of T cells after yellow fever vaccination. About the research overall: Fractions of low cell number were prepared using SMART-Seq v4 Ultra Low Input.

Study-wide results and caveats: Abundant clonotypes from the bulk population could contaminate FACS-sorted repertoires.

Looked up from germline, CDR1 is LNHNV and CDR2 is YYDKDF (reference sequence). V lost 0 bases to trimming and J lost 0 bases, with 6 bases between them. CDR3 length: 16 residues. This clonotype was obtained from a man younger than 35 who received the YFV17D yellow fever vaccine. The rearrangement uses TRBV15 and TRBJ2-6; D is unresolved. The sequences come from PBMCs, collected on the day of the first yellow fever vaccination. CDR3 loop: CATSRDYRSGANVLTF. In DNA form, the CDR3 reads TGTGCCACCAGCAGAGATTACCGCTCTGGGGCCAACGTCCTGACTTTC.